These 19 T cell receptor beta chains were all obtained from the same sample, sequenced in a study of technical replicates of blood from a handful of donors. TCRdb's copy holds only in-frame clones and misses some; the assay was immunoSEQ multiplex PCR. The sample lists 9,000 to 15,000 clones, roughly 93% seen once, with approximately 7.6% in the top ten. What was sequenced was PBMCs. These receptors originate from a human donor in good health.

This chain joins TRBV28 and TRBJ2-6; no clear D gene. CDR3 length: 16 amino acids. Between the trimmed V and J ends, which lost 2 bases and 2 bases, there was a span of 10 bases. Germline V gene lookup returns CDR1 MDHEN and CDR2 SYDVKM. The CDR3 protein is CASSLVSQTGANVLTF. The CDR3 coding sequence is TGTGCCAGCAGTTTAGTATCCCAGACTGGGGCCAACGTCCTGACTTTC.

This sequence joins TRBV5-1 and TRBJ1-3; 9 bases are a match to TRBD1. The CDR3 consists of 14 residues. Germline V gene lookup returns CDR1 SGHRS and CDR2 YFSETQ. Losses at the gene ends were 4 bases for V and 4 bases for J; bases not matched to a gene: 3. The CDR3 loop reads CASSPGTGGNTIYF. The CDR3 DNA reads TGCGCCAGCAGCCCAGGGACAGGGGGAAACACCATATATTTT.

The chain joins TRBV5-5 to TRBJ2-5; unclear D gene. The CDR3 sequence is 13 residues long. In germline, CDR1 is SGHKS, CDR2 YYEKEE (reference sequence). The V end lost 4 bases, the J end lost 4 bases, and 11 bases lay between the germline ends. CDR3 sequence: CASSPLPGETQYF. CDR3 DNA: TGTGCCAGCAGCCCCCTGCCGGGAGAGACCCAGTACTTC.

The gene calls are TRBV14 and TRBJ2-3; D unresolved. Germline loops: CDR1 SGHDN, CDR2 FVKESK. The CDR3 is made up of 11 amino acids. V lost 3 bases, J lost 10 bases, and 8 bases lay in between. CDR3 sequence (DNA): TGTGCCAGCAGCCAGTACTCGGCGCAGTATTTT. Translated, it gives CASSQYSAQYF.

The CDR3 region has the DNA TGTGCCAGCAGTGAGGAGGCACCTCGCAATCAGCCCCAGCATTTT. This sequence encodes CASSEEAPRNQPQHF. This chain joins TRBV2 and TRBJ1-5, with unresolved D. This CDR3 spans 15 amino acids. The germline V gene has CDR1 SNHLY and CDR2 FYNNEI. The V gene lost 3 bases and the J gene lost 2 bases, with 11 bases spanning the gap. Based on the CDR3 plus reference TRBV2 and TRBJ1-5, the full variable domain is EPEVTQTPSHQVTQMGQEVILRCVPISNHLYFYWYRQILGQKVEFLVSFYNNEISEKSEIFDDQFSVERPDGSNFTLKIRSTKLEDSAMYFCASSEEAPRNQPQHFGDGTRLSIL.

V is TRBV27 and J is TRBJ1-2; D is possibly TRBD1 (6 bases). The germline V gene has CDR1 MNHEY and CDR2 SMNVEV (reference sequence). The CDR3 totals 13 residues. The V end was cut by 3 bases, the J end by 5 bases, with 10 bases between. This CDR3 is CASSFTDRYGYTF. CDR3 nucleotide sequence: TGTGCCAGCAGTTTTACGGACAGATATGGCTACACCTTC.

The chain joins TRBV2 to TRBJ2-1; 8 positions match TRBD1. CDR1 SNHLY and CDR2 FYNNEI come from the germline V gene. After removal of 7 bases from V and 6 bases from J, the junction contained 8 bases not matched to a gene. The CDR3 runs to 14 residues. The CDR3 spells CASMTGTGRNEQFF. CDR3 bases: TGTGCCAGCATGACCGGGACAGGTCGCAATGAGCAGTTCTTC.

The rearrangement links TRBV4-1 to TRBJ2-7, with 11 bases lining up with TRBD2. V dropped 1 base and J dropped 4; count of bases not matched to a gene: 0. In germline, CDR1 is MGHRA, CDR2 YSYEKL. The CDR3 runs 14 residues. The chain's CDR3 is CASSQGLAGYEQYF. In nucleotides, the CDR3 is TGCGCCAGCAGCCAAGGACTAGCGGGATACGAGCAGTACTTC.

The J gene is TRBJ1-2, the V gene TRBV5-1; 9 nucleotides match TRBD1. V trimming: 4 bases; J trimming: 3 bases; junction bases outside the gene matches: 4. This CDR3 has 14 residues. Germline V gives CDR1 SGHRS, CDR2 YFSETQ. The CDR3 protein is CASSIRDRDYGYTF. CDR3 sequence (DNA): TGCGCCAGCAGCATCCGGGACAGGGACTATGGCTACACCTTC.

This chain links TRBV7-9 with TRBJ2-7, with 7 nucleotides matching TRBD2. CDR1 and CDR2 from the germline V gene are SEHNR and FQNEAQ (reference sequence). The CDR3 consists of 14 residues. J was trimmed by 2 bases and V by 5 bases; bases with no gene match: 6. CDR3 residues: CASSPRREPYEQYF. CDR3 in DNA: TGTGCCAGCAGCCCCAGGCGGGAGCCCTACGAGCAGTACTTC. The full variable domain, in which reference TRBV7-9 and TRBJ2-7 provide the parts outside the CDR3, is DTGVSQNPRHKITKRGQNVTFRCDPISEHNRLYWYRQTLGQGPEFLTYFQNEAQLEKSRLLSDRFSAERPKGSFSTLEIQRTEQGDSAMYLCASSPRREPYEQYFGPGTRLTVT.

The V and J genes are TRBV21-1 and TRBJ1-4; the tabulated D call, TRBD1, remains unverified against the DNA. TRBV21-1 is recorded as a pseudogene. CDR3 length equals 19 residues. CDR3 DNA sequence: TGTGCCAGCAGCAAAGATCAAGGACAGGGATTAGGAGATAATGAAAAACTGTTTTTT. Residues: CASSKDQGQGLGDNEKLFF.

This rearrangement joins TRBV5-1 to TRBJ2-2; unclear D gene. This CDR3 spans 15 amino acids. Trimming cost V 1 base and J 5 bases, with 12 bases left between them. Germline CDR1 SGHRS, CDR2 YFSETQ. The CDR3 DNA follows: TGCGCCAGCAGCTTGTTCGGGTTTGGGACCGGGGAGCTGTTTTTT. As protein: CASSLFGFGTGELFF.

The chain links TRBV30 to TRBJ2-7, with TRBD2 identical over 9 bases. CDR3 length: 15 amino acids. The ends lost 4 bases at V and 0 bases at J; junction bases unmatched: 7. Germline V CDR1 and CDR2: GTSNPN, SVGIG (reference sequence). The CDR3 reads CAWKTSGRNSYEQYF. CDR3 coding DNA: TGTGCCTGGAAAACCAGCGGGAGGAACTCCTACGAGCAGTACTTC. The entire variable domain, with the rest obtained from reference TRBV30 and TRBJ2-7, is as follows: SQTIHQWPATLVQPVGSPLSLECTVEGTSNPNLYWYRQAAGRGLQLLFYSVGIGQISSEVPQNLSASRPQDRQFILSSKKLLLSDSGFYLCAWKTSGRNSYEQYFGPGTRLTVT.

The chain has TRBV16 and TRBJ2-7; maybe TRBD2 (6 bases). Trimming shortened V by 0 bases and J by 6 bases, and 12 bases separated the two germline ends. The CDR3 has 14 amino acids. CDR1 and CDR2 (germline): KGHSY, FQNENV. CDR3 residues: CASSQSSGPGEQYF. CDR3 sequence (DNA): TGTGCCAGCAGCCAATCAAGCGGGCCGGGCGAGCAGTACTTC.

The V and J genes are TRBV10-3 and TRBJ2-3, with 7 nucleotides matching TRBD2. With 6 bases clipped from V and 0 bases from J, the junction kept 9 bases outside the gene matches. CDR1 and CDR2 from the germline V gene are ENHRY and SYGVKD. The CDR3 runs to 16 residues. CDR3 nucleotide sequence: TGTGCCATCAGAAGTGGAAGCGGGGCTAGCACAGATACGCAGTATTTT. Translation gives CAIRSGSGASTDTQYF.

V gene TRBV27 combines with J gene TRBJ2-7; TRBD2 aligns across 7 bases. CDR3 length: 15 amino acids. V lost 4 bases to trimming and J lost 0 bases; unmatched junction nucleotides: 6. Germline values: CDR1 MNHEY, CDR2 SMNVEV (reference sequence). CDR3 coding DNA: TGTGCCAGCAGTTGGAGCGGGATGAGCTCCTACGAGCAGTACTTC. This encodes CASSWSGMSSYEQYF.

V is TRBV10-2 and J is TRBJ2-7; D possibly corresponds to TRBD1 (6 bases). Trimming took 4 bases from V and 0 from J, leaving 10 bases between them. Germline assignment: CDR1 WSHSY and CDR2 SAAADI. The length of the CDR3 is 14 residues. The CDR3 sequence: CASSGTGSSYEQYF. DNA for the CDR3: TGCGCCAGCAGTGGAACAGGGAGCTCCTACGAGCAGTACTTC.

The chain uses TRBV7-9 and TRBJ1-1; no reliable D call. CDR1 is SEHNR and CDR2 is FQNEAQ in the germline V gene (reference sequence). The CDR3 runs 17 residues. V lost 3 bases, J lost 0 bases, and 17 bases lay in between. CDR3 sequence reads: CASSFFRAIPMNTEAFF. CDR3 bases: TGTGCCAGCAGCTTCTTTCGAGCGATACCTATGAACACTGAAGCTTTCTTT.

CDR3 residues: CASSFGSTYTGELFF. CDR3 bases: TGTGCCAGCAGTTTTGGTAGCACCTACACCGGGGAGCTGTTTTTT. The chain employs TRBV27 and TRBJ2-2; D remains unclear. Germline V gene sequence: CDR1 MNHEY, CDR2 SMNVEV (reference sequence). With 3 bases removed from V and 3 bases from J, the gap between germline ends came to 11 bases. The CDR3 runs to 15 residues.